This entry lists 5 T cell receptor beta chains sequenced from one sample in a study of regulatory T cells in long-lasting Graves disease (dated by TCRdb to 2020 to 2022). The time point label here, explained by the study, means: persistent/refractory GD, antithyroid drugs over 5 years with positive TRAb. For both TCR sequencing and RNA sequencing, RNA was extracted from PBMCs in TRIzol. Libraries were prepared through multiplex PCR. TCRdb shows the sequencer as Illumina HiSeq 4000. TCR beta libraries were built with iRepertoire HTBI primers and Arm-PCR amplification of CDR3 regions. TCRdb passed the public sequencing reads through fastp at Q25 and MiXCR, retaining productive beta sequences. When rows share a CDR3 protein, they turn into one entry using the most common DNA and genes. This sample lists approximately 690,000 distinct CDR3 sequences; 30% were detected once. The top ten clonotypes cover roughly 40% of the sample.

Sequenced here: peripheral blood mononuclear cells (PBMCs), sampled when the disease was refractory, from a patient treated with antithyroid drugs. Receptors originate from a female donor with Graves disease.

The CDR3 DNA follows: TGCAGTGCTAGAGATCCCGGGAACAATCAGCCCCAGCATTTT. Translating gives CSARDPGNNQPQHF. J is TRBJ1-5 and V is TRBV20-1; D remains ambiguous. V was clipped by 0 bases and J by 3 bases, with 9 bases between them. Germline V gene lookup returns CDR1 DFQATT and CDR2 SNEGSKA (reference sequence). CDR3 length: 14 amino acids.

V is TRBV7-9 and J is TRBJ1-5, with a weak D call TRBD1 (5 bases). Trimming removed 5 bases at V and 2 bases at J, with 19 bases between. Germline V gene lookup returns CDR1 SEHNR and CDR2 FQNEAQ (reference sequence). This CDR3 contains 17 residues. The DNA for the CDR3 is TGTGCCAGCAGCATCAGTTTAGGGGAATTTGGCAATCAGCCCCAGCATTTT. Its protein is CASSISLGEFGNQPQHF.

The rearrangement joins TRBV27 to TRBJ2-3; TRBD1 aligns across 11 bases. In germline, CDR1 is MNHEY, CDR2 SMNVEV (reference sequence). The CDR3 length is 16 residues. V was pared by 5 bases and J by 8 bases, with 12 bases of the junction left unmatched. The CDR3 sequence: CASSGTGGSVFSTQYF. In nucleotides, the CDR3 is TGTGCCAGCAGTGGGACAGGGGGATCTGTTTTCAGTACGCAGTATTTT.

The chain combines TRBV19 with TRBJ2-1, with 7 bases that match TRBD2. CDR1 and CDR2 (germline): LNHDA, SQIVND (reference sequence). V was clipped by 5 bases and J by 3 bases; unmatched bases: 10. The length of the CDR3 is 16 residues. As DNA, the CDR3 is TGTGCCAGTAGTGCGGACGCGGGAGACCTCTACAATGAGCAGTTCTTC. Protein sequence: CASSADAGDLYNEQFF.

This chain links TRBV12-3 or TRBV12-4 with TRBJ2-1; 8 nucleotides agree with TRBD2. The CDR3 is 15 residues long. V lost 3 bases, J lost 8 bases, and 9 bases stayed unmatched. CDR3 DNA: TGTGCCAGCAGTTTGCTTAGCGGGATTAGAGATGAGCAGTTCTTC. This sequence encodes CASSLLSGIRDEQFF.